This T cell receptor (beta chain) was identified during a study of beta chain features in type 1 diabetes. The study, taken as a whole, reports: For Type 1 diabetes patients, all four CD4+ subsets carried TCRB CDR3s that were moderately but significantly shorter.

The investigators reverse transcribed all of the isolated RNA, so they sequenced expressed TCRB transcripts. Libraries were prepared by immunoSEQ multiplex PCR; TCRdb keeps only in-frame clonotypes and omits some of them. The sample holds about 150,000 clones, roughly 9.1% seen once. CDR3 size: 14 residues. After removal of 3 bases from V and 7 bases from J, the junction contained 0 bases not matched to a gene. Germline V gene lookup returns CDR1 KGHSH and CDR2 LQKENI. A word on this clone: Antigen specificity is unknown.

The receptor was derived from a woman under 30 in good health. Sequences were obtained from central memory CD4+ T cells from blood. The chain uses TRBV18 and TRBJ1-6, with 10 positions matching TRBD1. CDR3 bases: TGTGCCAGCTCACCGGACAGGGGGAATTCACCCCTCCACTTT. Amino acids: CASSPDRGNSPLHF.